Listed here are 22 T cell receptor beta chains from one sample, sequenced in a study of beta chain features in type 1 diabetes. Expressed TCRB transcripts were sequenced because the isolated RNA had all been reverse transcribed beforehand. The assay was immunoSEQ multiplex PCR, and TCRdb's table has in-frame clones only and misses some. The sample shows hundreds of thousands of clones, 15% to 17% of them seen only once. The material sequenced was naive CD4+ T cells from blood. The source of these receptors is a man aged 18 to 30 in good health.

This clone has only a few counts. This chain links TRBV29-1 with TRBJ2-7; tentative D call: TRBD2 (5 bases). The CDR3 contains 14 residues. The V and J ends lost 2 bases and 2 bases respectively, with 13 bases between them. CDR1 and CDR2 from the germline V gene are SQVTM and ANQGSEA. The CDR3 sequence is CSVEQPGNPYEQYF. CDR3 DNA sequence: TGCAGCGTTGAACAACCGGGAAACCCCTACGAGCAGTACTTC.

The rearrangement uses TRBV7-2 and TRBJ1-1; D is unresolved. Germline-derived CDR1 and CDR2 are SGHTA and FQGNSA. This CDR3 is 15 amino acids long. Trimming pared 4 bases from V and 0 bases from J, leaving 12 bases between. The CDR3 nucleotides read TGTGCCAGCAGCTCCAGATGGGAATTGAACACTGAAGCTTTCTTT. Translation gives CASSSRWELNTEAFF.

This clone was seen only a few times. This sequence joins TRBV6-5 and TRBJ1-2; 7 bases align to TRBD1. The CDR3 loop spans 12 amino acids. Germline CDR1 and CDR2: MNHEY and SVGAGI. With V trimmed by 9 bases and J by 2 bases, 3 bases remained unmatched. Here the CDR3 reads CASGQANYGYTF. Written as DNA, the CDR3 is TGTGCCAGTGGACAGGCGAACTATGGCTACACCTTC.

The chain employs TRBV9 and TRBJ2-2, with D hard to call. V was cut by 4 bases and J by 7 bases, with 14 bases left in between. Germline-derived CDR1 and CDR2 are SGDLS and YYNGEE. The CDR3 extends over 14 amino acids. As DNA, the CDR3 is TGTGCCAGCAGCCCCCACCTGACAAGCGGGGAGCTGTTTTTT. Its protein product is CASSPHLTSGELFF.

The chain links TRBV7-2 to TRBJ2-2; D not certain. Germline CDR1 reads SGHTA; CDR2 reads FQGNSA. Trimming took off 5 bases at V and 3 bases at J, with 13 bases between the two ends. The CDR3 is 15 amino acids. The CDR3 coding sequence is TGTGCCAGCAGCCAACGCAGGCCAGACACCGGGGAGCTGTTTTTT. It codes for CASSQRRPDTGELFF. Complete variable domain (other parts from reference TRBV7-2 and TRBJ2-2): GAGVSQSPSNKVTEKGKDVELRCDPISGHTALYWYRQSLGQGLEFLIYFQGNSAPDKSGLPSDRFSAERTGGSVSTLTIQRTQQEDSAVYLCASSQRRPDTGELFFGEGSRLTVL.

This clone turned up a few times. This rearrangement joins TRBV30 to TRBJ1-6; no clear D gene. Germline CDR1 reads GTSNPN; CDR2 reads SVGIG (reference sequence). The CDR3 sequence is 18 residues long. Trimming took 2 bases from V and 5 from J, leaving 22 bases between them. CDR3 nucleotide sequence: TGTGCCTGGAGTAAGGGTTTTGTGCCCCCAAGGGATAATTCACCCCTCCACTTT. Protein: CAWSKGFVPPRDNSPLHF. The full variable domain, its missing parts supplied by reference TRBV30 and TRBJ1-6, is SQTIHQWPATLVQPVGSPLSLECTVEGTSNPNLYWYRQAAGRGLQLLFYSVGIGQISSEVPQNLSASRPQDRQFILSSKKLLLSDSGFYLCAWSKGFVPPRDNSPLHFGNGTRLTVT.

The rearrangement links TRBV6-1 to TRBJ1-6; a weak D match, TRBD1 (5 bases). The V end lost 7 bases, the J end lost 7 bases, and 17 bases lay between the germline ends. CDR3 length equals 15 residues. Germline V gene lookup returns CDR1 MNHNS and CDR2 SASEGT. The CDR3 here is CASIWRGVRNSPLHF. The CDR3, as DNA: TGTGCCAGCATTTGGAGGGGTGTACGGAATTCACCCCTCCACTTT.

The chain uses TRBV25-1 and TRBJ2-6; D is possibly TRBD1 or TRBD2 (6 bases each). The CDR3 length is 15 residues. Germline V gene lookup returns CDR1 MGHDK and CDR2 SYGVNS. The V end was cut by 6 bases, the J end by 5 bases, with 14 bases between. This CDR3 is CASSAHGGRANVLTF. The CDR3 DNA sequence: TGTGCCAGCAGCGCACACGGGGGCCGGGCCAACGTCCTGACTTTC.

The chain links TRBV28 to TRBJ1-4; the D gene is possibly TRBD1 (5 bases). Trimming cost V 5 bases and J 5 bases, with 15 bases left between them. CDR3 length equals 15 residues. Germline-derived CDR1 and CDR2 are MDHEN and SYDVKM. The CDR3 region has the DNA TGTGCCAGCAGTCCACCGGGACGAGCGAATGAAAAACTGTTTTTT. It codes for CASSPPGRANEKLFF.

This clone was recorded a few times. This rearrangement joins TRBV5-1 to TRBJ2-1; D is unclear. Trimming cost V 0 bases and J 0 bases, with 4 bases left between them. This CDR3 comprises 14 residues. Per germline, CDR1 SGHRS and CDR2 YFSETQ. CDR3 nucleotides: TGCGCCAGCAGCTTGGTCTACTCCTACAATGAGCAGTTCTTC. Translating gives CASSLVYSYNEQFF.

This clone has more than one count but fewer than ten. The J gene is TRBJ1-2, the V gene TRBV6-6, with 7 bases aligning to TRBD1. Germline trimming cut 6 bases from V and 3 bases from J; bases unmatched to any gene: 4. Germline CDR1 and CDR2: MNHNY and SVGAGI (reference sequence). The CDR3 contains 13 residues. The CDR3 here is CASSPTGDYGYTF. CDR3 coding DNA: TGTGCCAGCAGCCCTACAGGGGACTATGGCTACACCTTC.

The CDR3 reads CASSALGELAGRTGELFF. The CDR3 DNA follows: TGTGCCAGCAGTGCATTAGGGGAACTAGCGGGACGCACCGGGGAGCTGTTTTTT. The chain combines TRBV2 with TRBJ2-2, with 10 bases fitting TRBD2. The CDR3 is 18 residues long. Germline V lookup: CDR1 SNHLY, CDR2 FYNNEI. Trimming cost V 4 bases and J 4 bases; bases outside gene matches: 12.

This clone was seen a few times. The chain couples TRBV14 to TRBJ1-1, with D tentatively TRBD1 (5 bases). Germline CDR1 and CDR2: SGHDN and FVKESK. This CDR3 is 14 amino acids long. Trimming pared 3 bases from V and 4 bases from J, leaving 12 bases between. DNA for the CDR3: TGTGCCAGCAGCCACCACAGGTTTTTCACTGAAGCTTTCTTT. Protein sequence: CASSHHRFFTEAFF.

This sequence joins TRBV9 and TRBJ2-5; D remains ambiguous. Germline CDR1 reads SGDLS; CDR2 reads YYNGEE. V dropped 2 bases and J dropped 2 bases, with 7 bases sitting between them. CDR3 length: 13 amino acids. The DNA for the CDR3 is TGTGCCAGCAGCGTTACCGGACAAGAGACCCAGTACTTC. Translated: CASSVTGQETQYF.

The chain uses TRBV4-1 and TRBJ2-7; perhaps TRBD2 as D (6 bases). Trimming took 2 bases from V and 2 from J, leaving 13 bases between them. Germline CDR1 reads MGHRA; CDR2 reads YSYEKL. The CDR3 is 15 amino acids. Here the CDR3 DNA reads TGCGCCAGCAGCCAATGGGGGGTACCGGCCTACGAGCAGTACTTC. Encoded protein: CASSQWGVPAYEQYF.

The J gene is TRBJ1-5, the V gene TRBV5-1; tentatively, D is TRBD1 (5 bases). Germline CDR1 reads SGHRS; CDR2 reads YFSETQ. The CDR3 has 14 amino acids. With 0 bases removed from V and 4 bases from J, the gap between germline ends came to 8 bases. The CDR3: CASSLGQQNQPQHF. The CDR3 DNA reads as TGCGCCAGCAGCTTGGGACAGCAGAATCAGCCCCAGCATTTT.

In this sample, this clone turned up a few times. The chain links TRBV9 to TRBJ1-2, with 7 bases fitting TRBD1. Germline-derived CDR1 and CDR2 are SGDLS and YYNGEE. The J segment lost 3 bases and the V segment lost 0 bases, leaving 5 bases of the junction unmatched. This CDR3 spans 15 amino acids. The CDR3 here is CASSVAAGGDYGYTF. In nucleotides, the CDR3 is TGTGCCAGCAGCGTAGCGGCAGGGGGAGACTATGGCTACACCTTC.

This sequence joins TRBV19 and TRBJ1-1, with D possibly matching TRBD1 (5 bases). The CDR3 consists of 13 residues. The germline V and J ends were trimmed by 3 bases and 3 bases, with 8 bases remaining between them. The germline gives CDR1 LNHDA, CDR2 SQIVND (reference sequence). The CDR3 nucleotides are TGTGCCAGTAGTATGCTGGGGGACACTGAAGCTTTCTTT. This translates into CASSMLGDTEAFF.

This CDR3 reads CSAQGNYGYTF. The CDR3 DNA is TGCAGTGCCCAGGGAAACTATGGCTACACCTTC. The rearrangement joins TRBV20-1 to TRBJ1-2, with D possibly matching TRBD1 (5 bases). Trimming left V 6 bases short and J 2 bases short, with 7 bases between. CDR1 is DFQATT, CDR2 SNEGSKA, per germline (reference sequence). This CDR3 has 11 amino acids.

For this clone: The sample carries other DNA sequences with the same CDR3. V usage is TRBV6-5 and J usage is TRBJ2-5; D ambiguous. Trimming removed 0 bases at V and 5 bases at J, with 4 bases between. The CDR3 sequence is 12 residues long. Germline CDR1 MNHEY, CDR2 SVGAGI. Here the CDR3 DNA reads TGTGCCAGCAGTTACTCGCGGGAGACCCAGTACTTC. Translation: CASSYSRETQYF.

Only a few counts were recorded for this clone. V usage is TRBV5-1 and J usage is TRBJ2-7; tentatively, D is TRBD2 (5 bases). Germline V gene data show CDR1 as SGHRS and CDR2 as YFSETQ. Trimming shortened V by 4 bases and J by 1 base, and 12 bases separated the two germline ends. This CDR3 is 14 amino acids long. DNA for the CDR3: TGCGCCAGCAGCCCCCGGACTGATTCCTACGAGCAGTACTTC. Its protein is CASSPRTDSYEQYF. The full variable domain, its missing parts supplied by reference TRBV5-1 and TRBJ2-7, is KAGVTQTPRYLIKTRGQQVTLSCSPISGHRSVSWYQQTPGQGLQFLFEYFSETQRNKGNFPGRFSGRQFSNSRSEMNVSTLELGDSALYLCASSPRTDSYEQYFGPGTRLTVT.

The gene calls are TRBV6-5 and TRBJ2-1, with 9 bases matching TRBD1. The trim removed 5 bases at V and 8 bases at J, leaving 4 bases unmatched. The CDR3 runs 13 residues. Germline CDR1 reads MNHEY; CDR2 reads SVGAGI. The CDR3 DNA is TGTGCCAGCAGTCTCGGACAGGGGTATGAGCAGTTCTTC. This sequence encodes CASSLGQGYEQFF.